This paragraph covers one T cell receptor beta chain sequence. No antigen is known for it. These data belong to a study of T cells in narcolepsy. Study results and caveats: HCRT-specific and TRIB2-specific autoreactive clonotypes appeared among same-patient CSF and blood CD4+ clonotypes. Autoreactive clonotypes reportedly recurred in blood of same and different patients, not controls.

Sequencing was performed with immunoSEQ multiplex PCR; in TCRdb, only in-frame clones are kept and a portion is missing. The data show 28,000 or so clones, around nine tenths seen once. The clonotype originates from a human donor with narcolepsy. Sequencing was carried out using CD45RA- memory CD4+ T cells from PBMCs.

CDR3 amino acids: CASSGASGGTGDTQYF. The CDR3, as DNA: TGCGCCAGCAGCGGCGCTAGCGGGGGGACCGGTGATACGCAGTATTTT. The chain joins TRBV5-1 to TRBJ2-3, with 11 bases that match TRBD2. CDR3 length: 16 residues. Trimming took 4 bases from V and 6 from J; bases not matched to a gene: 10. Germline V gene data show CDR1 as SGHRS and CDR2 as YFSETQ.